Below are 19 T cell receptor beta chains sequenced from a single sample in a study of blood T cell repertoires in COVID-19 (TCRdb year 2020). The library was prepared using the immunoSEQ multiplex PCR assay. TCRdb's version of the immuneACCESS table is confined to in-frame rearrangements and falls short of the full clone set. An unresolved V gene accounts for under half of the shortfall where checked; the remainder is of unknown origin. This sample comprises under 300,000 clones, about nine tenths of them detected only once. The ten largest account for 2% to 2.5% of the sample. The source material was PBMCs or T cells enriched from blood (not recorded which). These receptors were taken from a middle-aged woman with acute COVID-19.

CDR3: CASSLYRGRRRGSNQPQHF. The DNA for the CDR3 is TGTGCCAGCAGTCTATACAGGGGGCGTCGGAGGGGTAGCAATCAGCCCCAGCATTTT. The chain is built from TRBV28 and TRBJ1-5; 9 bases fit TRBD1. After removal of 5 bases from V and 0 bases from J, the junction contained 14 bases not matched to a gene. The length of the CDR3 is 19 residues. The germline CDR1 and CDR2 sequences are MDHEN and SYDVKM.

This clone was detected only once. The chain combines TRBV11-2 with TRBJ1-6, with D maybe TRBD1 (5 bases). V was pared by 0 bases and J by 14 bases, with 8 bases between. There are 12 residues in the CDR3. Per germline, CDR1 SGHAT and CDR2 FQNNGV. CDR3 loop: CASSLEGGALHF. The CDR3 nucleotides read TGTGCCAGCAGCTTAGAGGGGGGAGCCCTCCACTTT. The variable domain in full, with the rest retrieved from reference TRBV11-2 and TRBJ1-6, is EAGVAQSPRYKIIEKRQSVAFWCNPISGHATLYWYQQILGQGPKLLIQFQNNGVVDDSQLPKDRFSAERLKGVDSTLKIQPAKLEDSAVYLCASSLEGGALHFGNGTRLTVT.

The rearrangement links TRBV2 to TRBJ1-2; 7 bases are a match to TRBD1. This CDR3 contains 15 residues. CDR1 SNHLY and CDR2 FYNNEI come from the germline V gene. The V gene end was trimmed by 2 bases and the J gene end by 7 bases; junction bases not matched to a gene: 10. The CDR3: CASSETNDRVAGYTF. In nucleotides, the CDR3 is TGTGCCAGCAGTGAAACCAACGACAGGGTGGCTGGCTACACCTTC.

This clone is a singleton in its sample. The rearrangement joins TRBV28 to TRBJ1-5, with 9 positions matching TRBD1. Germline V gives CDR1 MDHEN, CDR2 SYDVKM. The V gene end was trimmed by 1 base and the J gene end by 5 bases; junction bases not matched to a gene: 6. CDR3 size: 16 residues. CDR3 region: CASSLSGTGSHQPQHF. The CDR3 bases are TGTGCCAGCAGTTTATCAGGGACAGGGTCCCATCAGCCCCAGCATTTT.

The CDR3 here is CASSLSSRTDTQYF. DNA for the CDR3: TGTGCCAGCAGCTTATCTAGCCGCACAGATACGCAGTATTTT. V usage is TRBV5-4 and J usage is TRBJ2-3; D possibly corresponds to TRBD2 (5 bases). The CDR3 length is 14 residues. Germline V gene lookup returns CDR1 SGHNT and CDR2 YYREEE (reference sequence). The V gene lost 2 bases and the J gene lost 1 base, with 8 bases spanning the gap.

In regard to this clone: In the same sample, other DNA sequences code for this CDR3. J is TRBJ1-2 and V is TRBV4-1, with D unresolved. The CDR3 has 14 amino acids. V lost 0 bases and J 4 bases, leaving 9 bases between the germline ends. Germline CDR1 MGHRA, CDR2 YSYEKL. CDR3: CASSQDGDSYGYTF. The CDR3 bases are TGCGCCAGCAGCCAAGACGGGGATAGCTATGGCTACACCTTC.

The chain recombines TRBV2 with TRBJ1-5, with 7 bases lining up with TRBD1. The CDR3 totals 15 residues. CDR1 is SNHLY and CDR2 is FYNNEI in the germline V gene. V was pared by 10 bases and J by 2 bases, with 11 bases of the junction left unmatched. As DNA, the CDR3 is TGTGCCACCTCGTCGGAGGGGGCTGGCAATCAGCCCCAGCATTTT. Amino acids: CATSSEGAGNQPQHF.

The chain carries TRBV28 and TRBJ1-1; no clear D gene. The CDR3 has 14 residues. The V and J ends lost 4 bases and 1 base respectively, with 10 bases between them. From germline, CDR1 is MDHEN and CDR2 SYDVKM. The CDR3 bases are TGTGCCAGCAGTTCCATTCAGTGGAACACTGAAGCTTTCTTT. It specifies CASSSIQWNTEAFF.

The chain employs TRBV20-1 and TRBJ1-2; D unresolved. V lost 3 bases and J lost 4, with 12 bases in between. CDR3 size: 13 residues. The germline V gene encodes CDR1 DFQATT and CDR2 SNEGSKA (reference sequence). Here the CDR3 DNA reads TGCAGTGCTAGTAGGCCAGGCGTCTATGGCTACACCTTC. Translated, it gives CSASRPGVYGYTF.

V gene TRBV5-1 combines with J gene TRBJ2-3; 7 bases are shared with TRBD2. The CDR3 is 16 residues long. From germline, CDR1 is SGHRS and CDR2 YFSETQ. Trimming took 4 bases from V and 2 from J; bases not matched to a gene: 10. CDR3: CASSQASGLITDTQYF. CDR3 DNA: TGCGCCAGCAGCCAGGCCTCGGGACTAATCACAGATACGCAGTATTTT.

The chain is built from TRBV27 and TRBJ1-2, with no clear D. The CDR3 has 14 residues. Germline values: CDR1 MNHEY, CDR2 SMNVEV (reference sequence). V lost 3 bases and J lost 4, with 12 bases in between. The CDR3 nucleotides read TGTGCCAGCAGTTTGGCTCGGGTGGGCTATGGCTACACCTTC. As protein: CASSLARVGYGYTF.

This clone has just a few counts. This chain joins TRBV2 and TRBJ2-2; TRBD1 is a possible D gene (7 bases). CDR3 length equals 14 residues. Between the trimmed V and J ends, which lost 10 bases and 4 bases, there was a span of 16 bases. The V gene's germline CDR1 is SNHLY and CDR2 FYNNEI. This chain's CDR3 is CAIRRQGGTGELFF. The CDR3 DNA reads TGTGCCATAAGACGACAGGGAGGCACCGGGGAGCTGTTTTTT.

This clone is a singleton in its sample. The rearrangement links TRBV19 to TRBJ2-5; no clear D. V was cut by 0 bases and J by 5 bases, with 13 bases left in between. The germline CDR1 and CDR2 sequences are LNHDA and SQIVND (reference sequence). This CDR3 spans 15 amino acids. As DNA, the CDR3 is TGTGCCAGTAGTATAGATATACGAGAACGGGAGACCCAGTACTTC. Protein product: CASSIDIRERETQYF.

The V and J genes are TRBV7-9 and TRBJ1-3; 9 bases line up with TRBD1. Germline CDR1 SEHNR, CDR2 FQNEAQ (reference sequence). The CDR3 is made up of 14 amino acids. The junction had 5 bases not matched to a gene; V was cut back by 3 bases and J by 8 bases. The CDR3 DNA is TGTGCCAGCAGCTTGACGGGACAGGGAGACACCATATATTTT. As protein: CASSLTGQGDTIYF.

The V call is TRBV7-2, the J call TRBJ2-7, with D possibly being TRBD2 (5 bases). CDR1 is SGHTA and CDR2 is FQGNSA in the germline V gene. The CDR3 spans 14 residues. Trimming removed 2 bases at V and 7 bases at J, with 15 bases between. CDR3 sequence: CASSLQPDREEQYF. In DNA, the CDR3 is TGTGCCAGCAGCTTACAACCCGACCGGGAAGAGCAGTACTTC.

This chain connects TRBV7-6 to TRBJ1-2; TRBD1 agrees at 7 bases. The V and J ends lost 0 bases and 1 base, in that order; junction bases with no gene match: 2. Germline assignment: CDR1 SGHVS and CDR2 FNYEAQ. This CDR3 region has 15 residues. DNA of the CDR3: TGTGCCAGCAGCTTAGCAGGGGGCGGTAACTATGGCTACACCTTC. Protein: CASSLAGGGNYGYTF.

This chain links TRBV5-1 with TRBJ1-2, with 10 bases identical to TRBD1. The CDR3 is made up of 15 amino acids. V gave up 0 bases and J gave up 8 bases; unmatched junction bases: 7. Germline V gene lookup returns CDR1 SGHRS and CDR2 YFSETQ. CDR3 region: CASSLVSGTGAGYTF. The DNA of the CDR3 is TGCGCCAGCAGCTTGGTCTCCGGGACAGGGGCGGGCTACACCTTC.

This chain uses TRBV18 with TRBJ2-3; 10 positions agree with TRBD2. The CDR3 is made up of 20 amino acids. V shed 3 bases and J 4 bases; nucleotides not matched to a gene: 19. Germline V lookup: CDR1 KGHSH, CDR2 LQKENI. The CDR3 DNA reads TGTGCCAGCTCACCTTGGGGTAGCGGGGGGACCTCGCGGTCCGCAGATACGCAGTATTTT. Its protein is CASSPWGSGGTSRSADTQYF.

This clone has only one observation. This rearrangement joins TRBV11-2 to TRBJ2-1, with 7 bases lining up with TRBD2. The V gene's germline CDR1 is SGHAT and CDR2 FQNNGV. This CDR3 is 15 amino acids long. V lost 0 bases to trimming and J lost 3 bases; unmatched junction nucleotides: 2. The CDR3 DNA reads TGTGCCAGCAGCTTAGATGGACTAGACTACAATGAGCAGTTCTTC. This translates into CASSLDGLDYNEQFF.